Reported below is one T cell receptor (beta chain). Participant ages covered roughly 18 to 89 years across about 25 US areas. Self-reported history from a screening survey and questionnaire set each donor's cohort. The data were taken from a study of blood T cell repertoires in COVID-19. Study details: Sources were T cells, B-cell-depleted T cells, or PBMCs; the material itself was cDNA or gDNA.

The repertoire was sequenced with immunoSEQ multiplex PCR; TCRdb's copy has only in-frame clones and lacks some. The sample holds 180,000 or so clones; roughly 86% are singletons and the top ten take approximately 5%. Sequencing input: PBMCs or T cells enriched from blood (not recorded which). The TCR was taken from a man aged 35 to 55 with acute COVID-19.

This CDR3 is CASSLVAGGYNEQFF. The CDR3, as DNA: TGTGCCAGCAGCTTGGTTGCGGGAGGGTACAATGAGCAGTTCTTC. This chain uses TRBV5-4 with TRBJ2-1; TRBD2 aligns across 9 bases. Germline-derived CDR1 and CDR2 are SGHNT and YYREEE (reference sequence). The length of the CDR3 is 15 residues. The V and J ends lost 0 bases and 4 bases, in that order; junction bases with no gene match: 2.